Here is one T cell receptor beta chain with its context. The CDR3 consists of 19 residues. V was clipped by 3 bases and J by 2 bases; unmatched bases: 11. Germline loops: CDR1 SGHKS, CDR2 YYEKEE (reference sequence). These data are taken from a study of blood T cell repertoires in COVID-19. Study-level information: Samples taken during acute and convalescent COVID-19 were collected in the United States, Italy and Spain. The analysed material was cDNA or gDNA that came from T cells, B-cell-depleted T cells, or PBMCs.

In the authors' methods: Estimation of nucleated cell counts was performed using reference gene primer amplification. Profiling relied on immunoSEQ multiplex PCR, and the TCRdb table lists in-frame clones only, not all of them. V, J and clone size derive from that table, while D and trimming were established from the DNA sequence. The table lists a few hundred thousand clones, around 90% of them singletons, with about 2% in the top ten. This chain joins TRBV5-5 and TRBJ2-6, with TRBD1 matching over 10 bases. Sequencing was performed on peripheral blood. This clonotype was sampled from a woman aged 45-65 years who had recovered from COVID-19. CDR3 DNA: TGTGCCAGCAGCTGGTCTGACAGGGGGCTACGGGCTGGGGCCAACGTCCTGACTTTC. Its protein product is CASSWSDRGLRAGANVLTF.